This paragraph reports one T cell receptor (beta chain). Its antigen is not known. The sample is drawn from a study of cytomegalovirus exposure and HLA in healthy donors. Broader study findings: Reportedly, TCR beta sequences accurately predicted HLA-A and HLA-B alleles in most subjects.

Germline CDR1 LNHDA, CDR2 SQIVND (reference sequence). This CDR3 has 14 residues. V dropped 0 bases and J dropped 0 bases, with 3 bases sitting between them. It was with 60 Vbeta and 13 Jbeta primers that the PCR ran. Some clones are missing from TCRdb's copy, which holds only in-frame ones; the method was immunoSEQ multiplex PCR. The sample includes approximately 130,000 clones, around 72% of them seen just once. Sequencing was done on a sample of PBMCs. This chain joins TRBV19 and TRBJ1-5; D is unresolved. The origin of this receptor is a woman aged 50 to 60 in good health and CMV-seropositive. CDR3 in amino acids: CASSIEASNQPQHF. The CDR3 DNA sequence: TGTGCCAGTAGTATAGAGGCTAGCAATCAGCCCCAGCATTTT.